The 18 T cell receptor beta chains reported below all come from one sample, sequenced in a study of graft-versus-host responses after intestinal transplantation. Produced via immunoSEQ multiplex PCR; TCRdb's table is partial and in-frame only. The sample has about 97,000 clones; 75% to 95% are singletons. Sequences were derived from PBMCs, sampled roughly 410 days after intestinal transplant. Receptors originate from a human patient who received an intestinal transplant, so some T cells may come from the graft donor.

The V and J genes are TRBV9 and TRBJ2-1; D perhaps matches TRBD1 (6 bases). CDR3 length equals 15 residues. V was shortened by 1 base and J by 3 bases, with 11 bases between the two germline ends. Germline V gives CDR1 SGDLS, CDR2 YYNGEE. CDR3 protein: CASSVSQGYYNEQFF. For the CDR3, the DNA is TGTGCCAGCAGCGTATCCCAGGGGTACTACAATGAGCAGTTCTTC.

This chain uses TRBV7-2 with TRBJ1-2, with D possibly being TRBD1 (6 bases). The CDR3 sequence is 16 residues long. The germline V and J ends were trimmed by 5 bases and 5 bases, with 21 bases remaining between them. Germline V CDR1 and CDR2: SGHTA, FQGNSA. In DNA form, the CDR3 reads TGTGCCAGCAGCCCCCAATTGGGGGGGCAGTTTTATGGCTACACCTTC. Protein product: CASSPQLGGQFYGYTF. Combining the CDR3 with reference TRBV7-2 and TRBJ1-2 gives the whole variable domain GAGVSQSPSNKVTEKGKDVELRCDPISGHTALYWYRQSLGQGLEFLIYFQGNSAPDKSGLPSDRFSAERTGGSVSTLTIQRTQQEDSAVYLCASSPQLGGQFYGYTFGSGTRLTVV.

V gene TRBV5-1 combines with J gene TRBJ1-1, with D perhaps matching TRBD1 (6 bases). The CDR3 runs to 16 residues. Germline CDR1 SGHRS, CDR2 YFSETQ. V was shortened by 0 bases and J by 4 bases, with 16 bases between the two germline ends. CDR3 sequence (DNA): TGCGCCAGCAGCTTGGCTGGCCTTAGGGGGTTCACTGAAGCTTTCTTT. Translation gives CASSLAGLRGFTEAFF.

This sequence joins TRBV11-2 and TRBJ1-1; 12 bases line up with TRBD1. J gave up 7 bases and V 7 bases, and 13 bases lay outside the gene matches. The germline gives CDR1 SGHAT, CDR2 FQNNGV. The CDR3 is made up of 16 amino acids. The CDR3: CASTTGVGTGGDEAFF. CDR3 bases: TGTGCCAGCACCACGGGAGTGGGGACAGGGGGCGATGAAGCTTTCTTT. The whole variable domain, remainder taken from reference TRBV11-2 and TRBJ1-1, is EAGVAQSPRYKIIEKRQSVAFWCNPISGHATLYWYQQILGQGPKLLIQFQNNGVVDDSQLPKDRFSAERLKGVDSTLKIQPAKLEDSAVYLCASTTGVGTGGDEAFFGQGTRLTVV.

The chain employs TRBV9 and TRBJ1-1; D is unresolved. Germline V CDR1 and CDR2: SGDLS, YYNGEE. The CDR3 length is 13 residues. V shed 4 bases and J shed 6 bases, with 13 bases lying between them. Written as DNA, the CDR3 is TGTGCCAGCAGCCCTACCGGGGAGGCTGAAGCTTTCTTT. Amino acids: CASSPTGEAEAFF.

The chain employs TRBV6-5 and TRBJ2-3; no clear D. With 2 bases removed from V and 4 bases from J, the gap between germline ends came to 7 bases. Germline V CDR1 and CDR2: MNHEY, SVGAGI. The CDR3 contains 13 residues. In DNA, the CDR3 is TGTGCCAGCAGTTACCGAAGAGCAGATACGCAGTATTTT. It is translated as CASSYRRADTQYF.

V is TRBV25-1 and J is TRBJ1-4; TRBD1 matches at 10 bases. V shed 3 bases, J shed 6 bases, and the junction held 4 bases outside the gene matches. CDR3 length: 15 amino acids. Germline CDR1 MGHDK, CDR2 SYGVNS. The CDR3 DNA is TGTGCCAGCAGTGATGACAGGGGGCAGCATGAAAAACTGTTTTTT. Its protein product is CASSDDRGQHEKLFF.

V and J are TRBV5-6 and TRBJ1-2; a possible D gene is TRBD1 (5 bases). CDR3 length: 12 amino acids. Trimming took 2 bases from V and 8 from J, leaving 10 bases between them. Germline loops: CDR1 SGHDT, CDR2 YYEEEE. CDR3 sequence (DNA): TGTGCCAGCAGCTTCGGCGGGGGAGGCTACACCTTC. Amino acid sequence: CASSFGGGGYTF.

The chain employs TRBV27 and TRBJ1-2; a weak D match, TRBD1 (5 bases). CDR1 is MNHEY, CDR2 SMNVEV, per germline (reference sequence). V gave up 1 base and J gave up 1 base, with 10 bases separating them. CDR3 length: 15 residues. As DNA, the CDR3 is TGTGCCAGCAGTTTATTCGACAGCCGTAACTATGGCTACACCTTC. It codes for CASSLFDSRNYGYTF.

The V and J genes are TRBV5-1 and TRBJ1-3; D call uncertain. Germline assignment: CDR1 SGHRS and CDR2 YFSETQ. V lost 1 base, J lost 0 bases, and 17 bases lay in between. This CDR3 is 18 amino acids long. The DNA of the CDR3 is TGCGCCAGCAGCTTGTTGGAGCGGGGAGTCGGCTCTGGAAACACCATATATTTT. It translates to CASSLLERGVGSGNTIYF.

The chain couples TRBV29-1 to TRBJ2-5; maybe TRBD1 (5 bases). Germline assignment: CDR1 SQVTM and CDR2 ANQGSEA. The CDR3 has 12 residues. The germline V and J ends were trimmed by 3 bases and 2 bases, with 7 bases remaining between them. The CDR3 nucleotides are TGCAGCGTTGATGGACAACAAGAGACCCAGTACTTC. Translated, it gives CSVDGQQETQYF.

This sequence joins TRBV21-1 and TRBJ1-4; the table names TRBD1, a call not compared with the DNA. TRBV21-1 is listed as a pseudogene. CDR3 size: 16 residues. CDR3 sequence: CASSTRTGGKDEKLFF. CDR3 sequence (DNA): TGTGCCAGCAGCACGCGGACAGGGGGTAAGGATGAAAAACTGTTTTTT.

This chain connects TRBV18 to TRBJ1-1, with a weak D call TRBD1 (5 bases). V was cut by 6 bases and J by 5 bases, with 19 bases left in between. The CDR3 loop spans 15 amino acids. The germline V gene encodes CDR1 KGHSH and CDR2 LQKENI. Written as DNA, the CDR3 is TGTGCCAGCTCCGACCAGGGCCCGGGGAGGACTGAAGCTTTCTTT. Encoded protein: CASSDQGPGRTEAFF.

The CDR3 reads CASSDGGSNEKLFF. For the CDR3, the DNA is TGTGCCAGCAGTGACGGGGGAAGTAATGAAAAACTGTTTTTT. The chain recombines TRBV6-1 with TRBJ1-4; maybe TRBD1 (5 bases). The CDR3 totals 14 residues. V was pared by 3 bases and J by 4 bases, with 9 bases between. Germline CDR1 reads MNHNS; CDR2 reads SASEGT.

The rearrangement joins TRBV6-6 to TRBJ1-6; D gene ambiguous. The CDR3 has 12 residues. The V end lost 6 bases, the J end lost 8 bases, and 8 bases lay between the germline ends. The germline CDR1 and CDR2 sequences are MNHNY and SVGAGI (reference sequence). CDR3 amino acids: CASRVSDSPLHF. The CDR3 DNA reads TGTGCCAGCAGAGTCTCCGATTCACCCCTCCACTTT.

The chain recombines TRBV7-8 with TRBJ1-4; D unresolved. Germline V CDR1 and CDR2: SGHVS, FQNEAQ. The V end was cut by 3 bases, the J end by 3 bases, with 5 bases between. This CDR3 has 13 residues. The CDR3 here is CASSFEANEKLFF. The CDR3 DNA reads TGTGCCAGCAGCTTTGAAGCTAATGAAAAACTGTTTTTT.

The rearrangement links TRBV27 to TRBJ2-3; D perhaps matches TRBD1 (5 bases). This CDR3 is 16 amino acids long. Trimming pared 3 bases from V and 1 base from J, leaving 14 bases between. Germline V gives CDR1 MNHEY, CDR2 SMNVEV (reference sequence). This CDR3 is CASSFGRAGRTDTQYF. CDR3 coding DNA: TGTGCCAGCAGTTTCGGAAGGGCAGGGCGCACAGATACGCAGTATTTT.

The chain is built from TRBV27 and TRBJ2-4, with 9 bases identical to TRBD2. The CDR3 extends over 16 amino acids. V dropped 6 bases and J dropped 6; count of bases not matched to a gene: 12. The V gene's germline CDR1 is MNHEY and CDR2 SMNVEV (reference sequence). CDR3 residues: CASSSPAGGPINIQYF. CDR3 DNA sequence: TGTGCCAGCAGCTCTCCGGCGGGGGGGCCGATAAACATTCAGTACTTC.